The 15 T cell receptor beta chains below were found in one sample sequenced in a study of blood T cell repertoires in COVID-19. Clones were read by immunoSEQ multiplex PCR, and TCRdb kept only the in-frame ones, dropping some. The sample shows over 110,000 clones, around 79% of them seen only once. Sequencing input: peripheral blood. The receptor set was obtained from a man aged 55 to 70 with acute or convalescent COVID-19.

This clone has a single count. V and J are TRBV18 and TRBJ1-2; 7 nucleotides agree with TRBD1. Germline V CDR1 and CDR2: KGHSH, LQKENI. The J segment lost 5 bases and the V segment lost 2 bases, leaving 11 bases of the junction unmatched. The CDR3 extends over 16 amino acids. CDR3 DNA: TGTGCCAGCTCACCAGGAGCGAGGGGGCAAGGGTATGGCTACACCTTC. Encoded protein: CASSPGARGQGYGYTF.

The chain is built from TRBV6-6 and TRBJ2-1; the D gene is possibly TRBD2 (6 bases). Deletions cut 8 bases from V and 10 bases from J, with 18 bases between. The CDR3 is made up of 13 amino acids. The germline CDR1 and CDR2 sequences are MNHNY and SVGAGI (reference sequence). The CDR3 coding sequence is TGTGCCAGCGGACGGGACTTCTCCAGGGAGCAGTTCTTC. Its protein product is CASGRDFSREQFF.

This clone was seen a few times. The same CDR3 also results from other DNA sequences found in this sample. The chain couples TRBV27 to TRBJ2-3; D gene unclear. V lost 3 bases, J lost 5 bases, and 3 bases lay in between. This CDR3 region has 11 residues. Germline CDR1 reads MNHEY; CDR2 reads SMNVEV (reference sequence). CDR3 sequence (DNA): TGTGCCAGCAGTTTCAGAGATACGCAGTATTTT. This gives the protein CASSFRDTQYF.

The chain uses TRBV28 and TRBJ2-2; TRBD2 matches 8 bases. In germline, CDR1 is MDHEN, CDR2 SYDVKM. The J segment lost 0 bases and the V segment lost 6 bases, leaving 6 bases of the junction unmatched. The CDR3 sequence is 16 residues long. For the CDR3, the DNA is TGTGCCAGCAGGGCTAGCGGGCATGCGAACACCGGGGAGCTGTTTTTT. It translates to CASRASGHANTGELFF. The entire variable domain, with the rest obtained from reference TRBV28 and TRBJ2-2, is as follows: DVKVTQSSRYLVKRTGEKVFLECVQDMDHENMFWYRQDPGLGLRLIYFSYDVKMKEKGDIPEGYSVSREKKERFSLILESASTNQTSMYLCASRASGHANTGELFFGEGSRLTVL.

The rearrangement joins TRBV11-1 to TRBJ1-6; D possibly corresponds to TRBD1 (5 bases). The germline V gene has CDR1 SGHAT and CDR2 FQDESV (reference sequence). This CDR3 is built from 15 residues. V lost 3 bases and J 5 bases, leaving 11 bases between the germline ends. The CDR3 coding sequence is TGTGCCAGCAGCTTGGAGGGGTACGATAATTCACCCCTCCACTTT. It translates to CASSLEGYDNSPLHF.

The chain recombines TRBV27 with TRBJ2-4; D not resolved. CDR1 and CDR2 (germline): MNHEY, SMNVEV (reference sequence). This CDR3 has 12 residues. V lost 4 bases and J lost 9, with 10 bases in between. The CDR3 coding sequence is TGTGCCAGCAGTTCCACCGGAGTCATTCAGTACTTC. This codes for CASSSTGVIQYF.

The J gene is TRBJ2-4, the V gene TRBV7-8; 7 nucleotides align to TRBD2. The CDR3 runs to 15 residues. Germline-derived CDR1 and CDR2 are SGHVS and FQNEAQ. Trimming removed 3 bases from V and 9 bases from J; junction bases left unmatched: 11. As DNA, the CDR3 is TGTGCCAGCAGCTTTGTCGGGCCGGGAGGTGGCATTCAGTACTTC. Translating it yields CASSFVGPGGGIQYF.

The chain carries TRBV25-1 and TRBJ1-4; TRBD1 agrees at 10 bases. The length of the CDR3 is 16 residues. V lost 4 bases and J lost 0; bases outside the gene matches: 2. CDR1 is MGHDK and CDR2 is SYGVNS in the germline V gene. The CDR3 DNA follows: TGTGCCAGCAGTGGGGACAGGGGCCCAACTAATGAAAAACTGTTTTTT. Its protein is CASSGDRGPTNEKLFF.

The V and J genes are TRBV27 and TRBJ2-3; D is undetermined. CDR3 length: 16 residues. From germline, CDR1 is MNHEY and CDR2 SMNVEV (reference sequence). V shed 0 bases and J shed 0 bases, with 10 bases lying between them. CDR3 sequence: CASSLSLVTSTDTQYF. The DNA of the CDR3 is TGTGCCAGCAGTTTATCTTTGGTAACTAGCACAGATACGCAGTATTTT.

The J gene is TRBJ1-2, the V gene TRBV7-2; tentative D call: TRBD1 (6 bases). The CDR3 runs 13 residues. Trimming pared 1 base from V and 8 bases from J, leaving 11 bases between. The germline V gene has CDR1 SGHTA and CDR2 FQGNSA. CDR3 protein: CASSLEARGGYTF. DNA for the CDR3: TGTGCCAGCAGCTTAGAGGCCAGGGGAGGCTACACCTTC.

The chain employs TRBV28 and TRBJ2-6; D ambiguous. CDR1 MDHEN and CDR2 SYDVKM come from the germline V gene. Trimming removed 10 bases from V and 0 bases from J, with 10 bases in between. The CDR3 is 14 residues long. The CDR3 region has the DNA TGTGCCACCGACACTGTCTCTGGGGCCAACGTCCTGACTTTC. It translates to CATDTVSGANVLTF.

The chain carries TRBV7-2 and TRBJ2-1, with TRBD2 matching 12 bases. The CDR3 length is 15 residues. The junction had 4 bases not matched to a gene; V was cut back by 0 bases and J by 10 bases. CDR1 SGHTA and CDR2 FQGNSA come from the germline V gene. This CDR3 is CASSLALAGGGEQFF. For the CDR3, the DNA is TGTGCCAGCAGCTTAGCACTAGCGGGAGGCGGGGAGCAGTTCTTC. Full variable domain (remainder filled in from reference TRBV7-2 and TRBJ2-1): GAGVSQSPSNKVTEKGKDVELRCDPISGHTALYWYRQSLGQGLEFLIYFQGNSAPDKSGLPSDRFSAERTGGSVSTLTIQRTQQEDSAVYLCASSLALAGGGEQFFGPGTRLTVL.

This sequence joins TRBV11-1 and TRBJ1-4; no definite D call. V lost 1 base to trimming and J lost 7 bases, with 13 bases between them. The CDR3 runs to 15 residues. Looked up from germline, CDR1 is SGHAT and CDR2 is FQDESV (reference sequence). CDR3 amino acids: CASSLGPSGSEKLFF. The DNA of the CDR3 is TGTGCCAGCAGCTTAGGACCCTCGGGGAGTGAAAAACTGTTTTTT.

The chain recombines TRBV10-3 with TRBJ1-1, with D possibly matching TRBD1 (5 bases). Germline values: CDR1 ENHRY, CDR2 SYGVKD. V dropped 3 bases and J dropped 5 bases, with 10 bases sitting between them. The CDR3 is 13 residues long. CDR3 loop: CAISDGGGTEAFF. CDR3 coding DNA: TGTGCCATCAGTGACGGGGGAGGGACTGAAGCTTTCTTT.

This chain joins TRBV28 and TRBJ1-4, with 9 bases that match TRBD1. Germline V gives CDR1 MDHEN, CDR2 SYDVKM. The V gene end was trimmed by 2 bases and the J gene end by 8 bases; junction bases not matched to a gene: 6. The CDR3 is 15 amino acids. CDR3 region: CASSLGGQGGEKLFF. The DNA of the CDR3 is TGTGCCAGCAGTTTAGGGGGACAGGGAGGAGAAAAACTGTTTTTT.